A single sample gave rise to the 13 T cell receptor beta chains below, sequenced in a study of T cells after yellow fever vaccination. TCRdb itself ran the 5' RACE reads through MiXCR, one entry per CDR3 protein. There are under 200,000 distinct CDR3 sequences in the sample; 6.5% to 8.5% occur only once, and under 3% lies in the top ten. Here the sequenced sample was CD4+ T cells sorted from PBMCs, taken roughly 5 days after the first yellow fever vaccination. The receptor set was obtained from a man younger than 30 who received the YFV17D yellow fever vaccine.

This clonotype was found many times. The gene calls are TRBV20-1 and TRBJ2-4, with 8 positions matching TRBD2. The CDR3 is 13 amino acids. The germline V gene encodes CDR1 DFQATT and CDR2 SNEGSKA (reference sequence). Trimming removed 5 bases from V and 3 bases from J; junction bases left unmatched: 3. CDR3 sequence: CSAPGTSKNIQYF. For the CDR3, the DNA is TGCAGTGCTCCCGGGACTAGCAAAAACATTCAGTACTTC.

This clonotype was detected many times. The V and J genes are TRBV6-1 and TRBJ1-1, with D tentatively TRBD1 (6 bases). Germline V gene sequence: CDR1 MNHNS, CDR2 SASEGT. V lost 5 bases and J lost 0, with 16 bases in between. The CDR3 is made up of 16 amino acids. This CDR3 is CASSTSPTGLNTEAFF. The CDR3 DNA reads TGTGCCAGCAGTACCTCCCCGACAGGCCTGAACACTGAAGCTTTCTTT.

This clonotype showed up many times. This chain links TRBV5-1 with TRBJ2-2; maybe TRBD2 (5 bases). Trimming shortened V by 2 bases and J by 5 bases, and 13 bases separated the two germline ends. The V gene's germline CDR1 is SGHRS and CDR2 YFSETQ. This CDR3 contains 15 residues. The CDR3 region is CASSLRTSGTGELFF. DNA of the CDR3: TGCGCCAGCAGCTTACGAACTAGTGGGACCGGGGAGCTGTTTTTT.

In this sample, this clonotype turned up many times. CDR3 DNA sequence: TGTGCCAGCAGCACCTCTACTAGCTTAGAGACCCAGTACTTC. It codes for CASSTSTSLETQYF. This chain links TRBV11-2 with TRBJ2-5; a possible D gene is TRBD2 (6 bases). V lost 5 bases and J 4 bases, leaving 14 bases between the germline ends. This CDR3 is built from 14 residues. Germline lookup yields CDR1 SGHAT and CDR2 FQNNGV.

This clonotype was counted many times. The chain couples TRBV9 to TRBJ2-3; no clear D gene. CDR3 length equals 15 residues. Trimming stripped 0 bases from V and 2 bases from J, with 10 bases between. Germline CDR1 is SGDLS and CDR2 is YYNGEE. The CDR3 loop reads CASSVDLAVTDTQYF. The DNA for the CDR3 is TGTGCCAGCAGCGTAGATCTGGCGGTCACAGATACGCAGTATTTT.

This clonotype was seen only a few times. V usage is TRBV5-1 and J usage is TRBJ2-2, with D perhaps TRBD1 or TRBD2 (5 bases each). Germline V lookup: CDR1 SGHRS, CDR2 YFSETQ. V was shortened by 0 bases and J by 5 bases, with 20 bases between the two germline ends. The CDR3 runs 18 residues. The CDR3: CASSLASTGLLETGELFF. The CDR3 DNA follows: TGCGCCAGCAGCTTGGCCTCTACAGGACTTCTAGAAACCGGGGAGCTGTTTTTT.

This clonotype was detected many times. The V call is TRBV7-9, the J call TRBJ2-1, with D unclear. The germline CDR1 and CDR2 sequences are SEHNR and FQNEAQ (reference sequence). Trimming removed 1 base at V and 0 bases at J, with 1 base between. The CDR3 runs 13 residues. The CDR3 nucleotides read TGTGCCAGCAGCTTAGGCTCCTACAATGAGCAGTTCTTC. This translates into CASSLGSYNEQFF.

This clonotype has just a few counts. The chain joins TRBV24-1 to TRBJ2-5; either TRBD1 or TRBD2 may supply D (5 bases each). V lost 3 bases and J lost 7, with 20 bases in between. The CDR3 contains 16 residues. The germline V gene has CDR1 KGHDR and CDR2 SFDVKD. The CDR3 DNA is TGTGCCACCAGTGATCCAGGAAGGGGCCTTCGGGGGACCCAGTACTTC. Translated, it gives CATSDPGRGLRGTQYF.

In this sample, this clonotype turned up many times. The chain links TRBV12-3 or TRBV12-4 to TRBJ1-1; 7 nucleotides line up with TRBD1. With 4 bases clipped from V and 1 base from J, the junction kept 0 bases outside the gene matches. The CDR3 runs to 13 residues. CDR3 loop: CASSWDRNTEAFF. CDR3 nucleotides: TGTGCCAGCAGTTGGGACAGGAACACTGAAGCTTTCTTT.

This clonotype was picked up one time. The gene calls are TRBV5-4 and TRBJ2-7, with D hard to call. The V gene's germline CDR1 is SGHNT and CDR2 YYREEE (reference sequence). The CDR3 consists of 13 residues. Deletions cut 0 bases from V and 6 bases from J, with 10 bases between. CDR3 in amino acids: CASSLGSTPEQYF. The CDR3 nucleotides are TGTGCCAGCAGCTTGGGGAGTACCCCCGAGCAGTACTTC.

This clonotype was observed at least ten times. The chain couples TRBV29-1 to TRBJ1-1, with D possibly being TRBD1 (6 bases). CDR3 length: 16 amino acids. Germline V CDR1 and CDR2: SQVTM, ANQGSEA. V was pared by 7 bases and J by 0 bases, with 21 bases between. CDR3 DNA: TGCAGCGCCGCACCGAGGGGGTCTAATCTGAACACTGAAGCTTTCTTT. Translating gives CSAAPRGSNLNTEAFF.

This clonotype was observed at least ten times. J is TRBJ2-3 and V is TRBV7-6; the D call may be TRBD1 or TRBD2 (5 bases each). The CDR3 totals 14 residues. V shed 3 bases and J shed 0 bases, with 7 bases lying between them. CDR1 SGHVS and CDR2 FNYEAQ come from the germline V gene. CDR3 protein: CASSLGVSTDTQYF. The CDR3 DNA sequence: TGTGCCAGCAGCTTGGGGGTTAGCACAGATACGCAGTATTTT.

In its sample, this clonotype was seen many times. The CDR3 region has the DNA TGCGCCAGCAGCTTGGAAGGATCGCTGGGCTCTGGGGCCAACGTCCTGACTTTC. As protein: CASSLEGSLGSGANVLTF. The V and J genes are TRBV5-1 and TRBJ2-6; D is unresolved. Trimming pared 0 bases from V and 0 bases from J, leaving 13 bases between. This CDR3 region has 18 residues. Germline V gene lookup returns CDR1 SGHRS and CDR2 YFSETQ.